This T cell receptor (beta chain) comes out of a study of shared clonotypes between healthy human individuals. Findings and limits, study-wide: It was observed that roughly 5.4% of naive CD4 clonotypes were shared across several donors. Sampling used blood alone; tissue repertoires probably differ. Richness estimates generally favored naive over memory subsets.

V shed 4 bases and J shed 5 bases, with 21 bases lying between them. Per the germline V gene, CDR1 is SGHRS and CDR2 is YFSETQ. This CDR3 spans 16 amino acids. Only one count was recorded for this clone. No antigen is known for it. Several immunoSEQ 96-well plates shared each subset's DNA, each plate a replicate. Assay used: immunoSEQ multiplex PCR; TCRdb lists only in-frame clones, some missing. Of a few million clones in the sample, over 90% were seen once. The V call is TRBV5-1, the J call TRBJ2-5, with D tentatively TRBD2 (7 bases). The clonotype comes from a man aged 18 to 35 in good health. Some clones in this sample may be carry-over from other donors' samples. Sequenced input: naive CD4+ T cells from PBMCs. Subset in this sample: CD45RA+ positively selected. The CDR3 spells CASSPVGAGVGETQYF. The CDR3 region has the DNA TGCGCCAGCAGCCCCGTGGGGGCGGGAGTTGGGGAGACCCAGTACTTC.